The clone carrying this TCR beta chain was seen at least ten times. Its target is not known. The size of this beta chain means little, since it is a stray read in a library made for alpha chains. The sample originates from a study of spatial heterogeneity in lung cancer. Germline V gene data show CDR1 as MGHRA and CDR2 as YSYEKL. Deletions cut 4 bases from V and 7 bases from J, with 20 bases between. This CDR3 spans 16 amino acids. TCRdb passed the 5' RACE reads through MiXCR, listing each CDR3 protein once. Of 15,000 to 20,000 distinct CDR3 sequences listed, 6% to 6.5% were seen once; the top ten hold approximately 6.8%. Points from the study as a whole: The number of expanded tumor alpha and beta chains correlated with mutation number. The authors estimated that 5.5% to 9% of tumor T cells were covered for alpha chains and more than 11% for beta chains.

The time point was: sample taken at primary tumor resection. The sequence was obtained from a male donor with early-stage non-small cell lung cancer. This chain joins TRBV4-1 and TRBJ1-5, with D maybe TRBD1 (5 bases). The specimen was lung tumor tissue, collected at surgery. The CDR3 loop is CASSPMGQGSGQPQHF. In nucleotides, the CDR3 is TGCGCCAGCAGCCCCATGGGGCAGGGCTCGGGGCAGCCCCAGCATTTT.